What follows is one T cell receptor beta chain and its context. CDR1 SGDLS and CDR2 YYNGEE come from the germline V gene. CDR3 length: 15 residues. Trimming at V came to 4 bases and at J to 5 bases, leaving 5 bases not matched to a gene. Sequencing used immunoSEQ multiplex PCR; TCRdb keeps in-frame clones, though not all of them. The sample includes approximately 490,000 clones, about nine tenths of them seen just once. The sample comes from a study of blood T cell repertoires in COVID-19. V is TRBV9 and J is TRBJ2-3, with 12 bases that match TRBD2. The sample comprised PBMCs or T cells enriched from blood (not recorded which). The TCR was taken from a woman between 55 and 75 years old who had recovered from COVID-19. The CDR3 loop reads CASSTRLAGVDTQYF. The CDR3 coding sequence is TGTGCCAGCAGCACCAGACTAGCGGGGGTAGATACGCAGTATTTT.